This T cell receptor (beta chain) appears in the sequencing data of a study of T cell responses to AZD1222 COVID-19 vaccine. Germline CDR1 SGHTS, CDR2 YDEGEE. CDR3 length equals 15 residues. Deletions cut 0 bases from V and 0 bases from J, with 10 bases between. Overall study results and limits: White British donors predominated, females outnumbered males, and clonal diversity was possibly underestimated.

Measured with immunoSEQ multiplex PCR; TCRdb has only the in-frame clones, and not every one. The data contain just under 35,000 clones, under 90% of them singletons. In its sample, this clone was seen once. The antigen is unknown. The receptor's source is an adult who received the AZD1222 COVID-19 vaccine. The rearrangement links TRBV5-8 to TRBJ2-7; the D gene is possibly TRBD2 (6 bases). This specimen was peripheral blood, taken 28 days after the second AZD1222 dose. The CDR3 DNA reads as TGTGCCAGCAGCTTGGATCGGGGGTACTCCTACGAGCAGTACTTC. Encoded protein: CASSLDRGYSYEQYF. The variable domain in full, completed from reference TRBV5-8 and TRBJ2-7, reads EAGVTQSPTHLIKTRGQQATLRCSPISGHTSVYWYQQALGLGLQFLLWYDEGEERNRGNFPPRFSGRQFPNYSSELNVNALELEDSALYLCASSLDRGYSYEQYFGPGTRLTVT.